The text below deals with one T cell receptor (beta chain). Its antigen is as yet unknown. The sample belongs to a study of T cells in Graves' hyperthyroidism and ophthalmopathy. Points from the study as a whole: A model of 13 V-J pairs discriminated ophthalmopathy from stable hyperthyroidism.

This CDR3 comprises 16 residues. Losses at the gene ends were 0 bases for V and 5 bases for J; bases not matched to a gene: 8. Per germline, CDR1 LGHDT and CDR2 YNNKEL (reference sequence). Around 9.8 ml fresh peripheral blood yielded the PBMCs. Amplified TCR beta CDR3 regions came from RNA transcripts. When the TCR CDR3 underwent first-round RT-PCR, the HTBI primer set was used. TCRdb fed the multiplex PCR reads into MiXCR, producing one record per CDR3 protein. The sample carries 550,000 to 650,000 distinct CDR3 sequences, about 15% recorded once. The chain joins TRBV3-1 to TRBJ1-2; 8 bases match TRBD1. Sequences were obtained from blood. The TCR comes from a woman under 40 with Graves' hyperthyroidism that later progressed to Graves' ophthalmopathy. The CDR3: CASSQDLRRGPYGYTF. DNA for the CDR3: TGTGCCAGCAGCCAAGATCTTCGCAGGGGGCCTTATGGCTACACCTTC.